This TCR beta chain was obtained from a study of cytomegalovirus exposure and HLA in healthy donors. Study-level points and caveats: Relative to equally common others, HLA-associated TCR beta chains showed greater clonal expansion in a later analysis. Reports credit the classifier with highly specific, highly sensitive diagnosis of cytomegalovirus status. In a later analysis, DRB1 alleles had the most associated TCRs; HLA-C alleles the fewest.

This clone appeared a few times. Its target is not known. The PCR had 60 Vbeta and 13 Jbeta primers. Original data processing: An analysis that came later counted 80 million or so unique TCR beta chains, approximately 10 million shared. Profiling relied on immunoSEQ multiplex PCR, and the TCRdb table lists in-frame clones only, not all of them. D and trimming were read from the DNA, whereas the V and J calls and clone size are those reported in that table. The sample has over 75,000 clones; around 80% are singletons. The J segment lost 7 bases and the V segment lost 0 bases, leaving 7 bases of the junction unmatched. The CDR3 loop spans 16 amino acids. The germline gives CDR1 SGHRS, CDR2 YFSETQ.

This sequence originates from a male donor in good health and CMV-seropositive. The specimen was PBMCs. The chain recombines TRBV5-1 with TRBJ1-6; 7 bases are a match to TRBD1. CDR3 loop: CASSLGGDSQNSPLHF. The CDR3 nucleotides read TGCGCCAGCAGCTTGGGGGGGGACAGCCAAAATTCACCCCTCCACTTT.